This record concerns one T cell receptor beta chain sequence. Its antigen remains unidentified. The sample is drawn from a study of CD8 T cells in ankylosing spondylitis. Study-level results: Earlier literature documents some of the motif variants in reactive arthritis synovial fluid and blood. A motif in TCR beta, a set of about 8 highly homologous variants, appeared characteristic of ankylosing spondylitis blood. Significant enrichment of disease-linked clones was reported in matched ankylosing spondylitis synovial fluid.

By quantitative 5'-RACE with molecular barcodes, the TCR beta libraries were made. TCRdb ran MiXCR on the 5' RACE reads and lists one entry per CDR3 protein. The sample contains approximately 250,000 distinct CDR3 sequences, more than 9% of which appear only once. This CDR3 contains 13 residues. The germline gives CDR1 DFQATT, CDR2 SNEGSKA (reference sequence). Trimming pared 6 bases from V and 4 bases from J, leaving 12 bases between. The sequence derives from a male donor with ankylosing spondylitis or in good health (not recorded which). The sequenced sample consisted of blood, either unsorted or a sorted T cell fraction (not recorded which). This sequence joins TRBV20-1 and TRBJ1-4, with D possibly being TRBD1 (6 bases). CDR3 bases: TGCAGTGCCCTACAGGGCTTTAATGAAAAACTGTTTTTT. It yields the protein CSALQGFNEKLFF.